This paragraph covers one T cell receptor (beta chain) sequence. The data belong to a study of T cell responses to AZD1222 COVID-19 vaccine. This CDR3 contains 15 residues. Unmatched junction bases numbered 12, after V lost 4 bases and J lost 8 bases. Germline lookup yields CDR1 SGDLS and CDR2 YYNGEE. Clones were sequenced by immunoSEQ multiplex PCR, and TCRdb holds only the in-frame ones, with some missing. Of around 89,000 clones listed, approximately 91% are singletons. The source of this sequence is an adult in good health. The sample here was peripheral blood, taken on day 0 of AZD1222 vaccination. The V call is TRBV9, the J call TRBJ1-3, with 7 bases identical to TRBD1. The CDR3 sequence: CASSPKDRVGDTIYF. For the CDR3, the DNA is TGTGCCAGCAGCCCGAAAGACAGGGTGGGGGACACCATATATTTT.